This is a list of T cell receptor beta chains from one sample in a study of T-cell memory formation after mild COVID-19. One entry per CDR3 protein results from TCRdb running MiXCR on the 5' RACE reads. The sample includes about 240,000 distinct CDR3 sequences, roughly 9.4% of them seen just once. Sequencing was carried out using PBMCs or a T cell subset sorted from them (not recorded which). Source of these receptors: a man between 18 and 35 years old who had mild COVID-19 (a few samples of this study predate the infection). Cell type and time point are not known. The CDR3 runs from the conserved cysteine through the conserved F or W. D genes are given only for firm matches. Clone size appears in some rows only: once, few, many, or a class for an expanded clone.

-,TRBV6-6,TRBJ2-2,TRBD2,TGTGCCAGCAGTTTAATTAGCGGGGGGTTTACCGGGGAGCTGTTTTTT,CASSLISGGFTGELFF
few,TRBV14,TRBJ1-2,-,TGTGCCAGCAGCCAATCCGACAGGAGGGTAGGCTACACCTTC,CASSQSDRRVGYTF
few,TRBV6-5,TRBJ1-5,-,TGTGCCAGCAGTTACTCGATTCCTCTGAAGCAGCCCCAGCATTTT,CASSYSIPLKQPQHF
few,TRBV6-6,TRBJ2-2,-,TGTGCCAGCAGTCAGCGAGGACCACCGAACACCGGGGAGCTGTTTTTT,CASSQRGPPNTGELFF
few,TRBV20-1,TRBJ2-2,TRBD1,TGCAGTGCTACGGACAGGGCGGCTATCGGGGAGCTGTTTTTT,CSATDRAAIGELFF
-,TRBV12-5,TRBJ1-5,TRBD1,TGTGCTAGTGGTCCCAACACCAGGACAGGAGATAGCAATCAGCCCCAGCATTTT,CASGPNTRTGDSNQPQHF
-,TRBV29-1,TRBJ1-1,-,TGCAGCGTTTCGACAACGATGAACACTGAAGCTTTCTTT,CSVSTTMNTEAFF
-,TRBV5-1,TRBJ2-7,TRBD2,TGCGCCAGCAGCTTGGAAGCGGGGGCAGGATACGAGCAGTACTTC,CASSLEAGAGYEQYF
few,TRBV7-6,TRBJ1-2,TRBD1,TGTGCCAGCAGCCCAGACAGGGGCCGAGGCTACACCTTC,CASSPDRGRGYTF
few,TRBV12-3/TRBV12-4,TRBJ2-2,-,TGTGCCAGCAGTCAGGGCCCAGTCGGGGAGCTGTTTTTT,CASSQGPVGELFF
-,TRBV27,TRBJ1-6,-,TGTGCCAGCACCGAGGGTTACTATAATTCACCCCTCCACTTT,CASTEGYYNSPLHF
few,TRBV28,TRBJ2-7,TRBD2,TGTGCCAGCAGAAAGCCACTAGCGGGGAACTACGAGCAGTACTTC,CASRKPLAGNYEQYF
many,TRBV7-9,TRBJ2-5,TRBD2,TGTGCCAGCAGCCCGGGACTAGCGGATCAAGAGACCCAGTACTTC,CASSPGLADQETQYF
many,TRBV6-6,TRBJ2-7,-,TGTGCCAGCAGTTACTCGGGTAGCTCGTACGAGCAGTACTTC,CASSYSGSSYEQYF
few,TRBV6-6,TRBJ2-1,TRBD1,TGTGCCAGCAGCGAAAGATTGGGACAGAATGAGCAGTTCTTC,CASSERLGQNEQFF
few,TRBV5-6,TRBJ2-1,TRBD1,TGTGCCAGCAGCTCGGGACAGCGATTGAACAATGAGCAGTTCTTC,CASSSGQRLNNEQFF
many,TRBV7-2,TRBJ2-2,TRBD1,TGTGCCAGCATTCGGACAGGGCGAACCGGGGAGCTGTTTTTT,CASIRTGRTGELFF
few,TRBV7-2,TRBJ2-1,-,TGTGCCAGCAGCTTCACAGGGCTAGGGAATGAGCAGTTCTTC,CASSFTGLGNEQFF
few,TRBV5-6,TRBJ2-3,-,TGTGCCAGCAGCCGTCAGGTCATAGGCACAGATACGCAGTATTTT,CASSRQVIGTDTQYF
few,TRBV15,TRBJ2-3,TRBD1,TGTGCCACCAGCAGAGATGTGGGACAGGGGGCCTATTGGGCGCAGTATTTT,CATSRDVGQGAYWAQYF
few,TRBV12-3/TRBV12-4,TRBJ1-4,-,TGTGCCAGCAAAGCCGGAGCTAATGAAAAACTGTTTTTT,CASKAGANEKLFF
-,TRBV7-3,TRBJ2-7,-,TGTGCCAGCAGCATTATTCCGGGACGCTCCTACGAGCAGTACTTC,CASSIIPGRSYEQYF